The clone carrying this TCR beta chain has a handful of counts. Its antigen remains unknown. Using immunoSEQ multiplex PCR, the repertoire was profiled, and TCRdb retains in-frame clones only, with some absent. Found here are under 300,000 clones, roughly four fifths of them singletons; the top ten hold about 5%. The data originate from a study of cytotoxic CD8 clonotypes in ibrutinib-treated CLL. Study-wide background: Included were about 11 relapsed/refractory and about 15 treatment-naive patients, of whom 17 to 18 were IGHV unmutated.

Points from the study as a whole: Private clonotypes, not public ones, expanded at ibrutinib response.

V lost 3 bases and J 5 bases, leaving 5 bases between the germline ends. CDR1 and CDR2 from the germline V gene are SGDLS and YYNGEE. The CDR3 consists of 11 residues. The chain is built from TRBV9 and TRBJ1-2; D not resolved. This sequence was found in a human donor with chronic lymphocytic leukemia. The source material was PBMCs, sampled at disease progression, from a patient treated with ibrutinib. CDR3 region: CASSGTYGYTF. In DNA form, the CDR3 reads TGTGCCAGCAGCGGGACTTATGGCTACACCTTC. Looking up the rest from reference TRBV9 and TRBJ1-2 gives the full variable domain: DSGVTQTPKHLITATGQRVTLRCSPRSGDLSVYWYQQSLDQGLQFLIQYYNGEERAKGNILERFSAQQFPDLHSELNLSSLELGDSALYFCASSGTYGYTFGSGTRLTVV.